The T cell receptor (beta chain) under discussion was sequenced for a study of glioma-infiltrating T cells. This clonotype was seen at least ten times. The iRepertoire nested amplicon-rescue multiplex PCR amplified TCR alpha and beta CDR3s from RNA. TCRdb re-called the multiplex PCR reads with MiXCR, one entry per CDR3 protein. The top ten hold around two fifths of the sample, which has approximately 93,000 distinct CDR3 sequences, roughly 39% seen once. This CDR3 contains 14 residues. Germline CDR1 reads LNHDA; CDR2 reads SQIVND (reference sequence). V was cut by 6 bases and J by 6 bases, with 15 bases left in between.

This rearrangement joins TRBV19 to TRBJ2-1, with D possibly being TRBD2 (6 bases). The sequence was collected from a human donor with low-grade glioma or glioblastoma, undergoing nonglioma brain surgery, or in good health (not recorded which). Sequences were obtained from glioma tissue, nonneoplastic brain tissue, or PBMCs (not recorded which). This CDR3 is CASSQGAGSNEQFF. DNA for the CDR3: TGTGCCAGTAGCCAAGGGGCGGGGTCCAATGAGCAGTTCTTC.